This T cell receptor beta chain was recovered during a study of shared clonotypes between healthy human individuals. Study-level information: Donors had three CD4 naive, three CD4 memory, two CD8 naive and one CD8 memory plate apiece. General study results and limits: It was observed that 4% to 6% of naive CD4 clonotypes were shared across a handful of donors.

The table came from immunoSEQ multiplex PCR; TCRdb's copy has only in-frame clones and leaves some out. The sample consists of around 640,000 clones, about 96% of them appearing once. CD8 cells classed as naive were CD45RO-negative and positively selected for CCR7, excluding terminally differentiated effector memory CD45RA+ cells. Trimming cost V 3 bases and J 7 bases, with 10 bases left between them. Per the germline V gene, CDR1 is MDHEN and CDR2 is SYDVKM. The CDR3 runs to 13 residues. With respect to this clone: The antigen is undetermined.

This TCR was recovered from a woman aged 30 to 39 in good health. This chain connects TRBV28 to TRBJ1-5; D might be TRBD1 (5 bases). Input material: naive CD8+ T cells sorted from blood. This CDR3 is CASSFGGGQPQHF. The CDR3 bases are TGTGCCAGCAGTTTCGGGGGAGGCCAGCCCCAGCATTTT.